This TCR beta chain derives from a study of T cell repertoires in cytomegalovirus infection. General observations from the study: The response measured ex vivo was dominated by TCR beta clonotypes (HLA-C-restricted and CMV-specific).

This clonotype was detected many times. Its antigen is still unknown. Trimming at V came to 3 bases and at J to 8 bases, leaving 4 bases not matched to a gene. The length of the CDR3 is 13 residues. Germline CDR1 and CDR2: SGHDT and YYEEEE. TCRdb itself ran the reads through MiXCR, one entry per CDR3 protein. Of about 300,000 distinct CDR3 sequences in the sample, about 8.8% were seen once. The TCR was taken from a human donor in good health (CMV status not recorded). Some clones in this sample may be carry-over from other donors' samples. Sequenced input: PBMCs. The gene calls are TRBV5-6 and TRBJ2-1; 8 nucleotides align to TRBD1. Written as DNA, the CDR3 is TGTGCCAGCAGCTGGGCGACAGGGGATGAGCAGTTCTTC. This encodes CASSWATGDEQFF.